This TCR beta chain was sequenced in a study of early T cells in non-severe SARS-CoV-2 infection. MiXCR, applied by TCRdb to the 5' RACE reads, yields one record per CDR3 protein. The table includes tens of thousands of distinct CDR3 sequences, 5% detected once. Study-wide findings and caveats: VDJdb-based matching was biased toward anti-spike CD8 responses and missed private and CD4 specificities.

This clonotype was detected many times. Its antigen is not known. This TCR was recovered from an adult who was a healthcare worker with PCR-confirmed SARS-CoV-2 infection or an uninfected control (not recorded which). Sequences were derived from whole blood, sampled at baseline.

CDR3 nucleotides: TGTGCCAGCAGGGGGAGGGATACGCAGTATTTT. It codes for CASRGRDTQYF. The chain carries TRBV12-3 or TRBV12-4 and TRBJ2-3; D may be TRBD2 (6 bases). The CDR3 is 11 amino acids. Trimming took off 6 bases at V and 6 bases at J, with 7 bases between the two ends.